This T cell receptor (beta chain) emerged from a study of blood T cells in healthy people across ages. Then a second PCR, running about 7 to 11 cycles, was carried out with a sample-barcoded 5' primer and a J-beta primer mix. In TCRdb, the 5' RACE reads were re-called with MiXCR into one record per CDR3 protein. The sample includes roughly 570,000 distinct CDR3 sequences, roughly a quarter of them seen just once. This clonotype was recorded a few times. The antigen remains undetermined. Study observations and caveats: Diversity was higher, and naive CD4+ cells more numerous, in long-lived donors than in aged donors.

CDR1 is MNHEY, CDR2 SVGAGI, per germline. Between the trimmed V and J ends, which lost 6 bases and 11 bases, there was a span of 17 bases. The CDR3 sequence is 13 residues long. The sequencing input was blood. This clonotype was obtained from a woman aged 70 to 79 in good health. The chain is built from TRBV6-5 and TRBJ2-4; possible D gene TRBD2, 6 bases. The CDR3 loop reads CASRDDGGRVQYF. In DNA form, the CDR3 reads TGTGCCAGCAGAGACGACGGGGGTAGGGTTCAGTACTTC.